The 10 T cell receptor beta chains given below trace back to one sample, sequenced in a study of shared clonotypes between healthy human individuals. Some clones are missing from TCRdb's copy, which holds only in-frame ones; the method was immunoSEQ multiplex PCR. The sample carries 2 million to 2.5 million clones, 80% to 95% recorded once. Sequenced input: naive CD4+ T cells from PBMCs. Indicated subset: CD45RA+ positively selected. The receptors shown here come from a man aged 18 to 35 in good health. Some clones in this sample may be carry-over from other donors' samples.

This clone was seen only once. The rearrangement links TRBV6-1 to TRBJ2-2; D is possibly TRBD1 or TRBD2 (7 bases each). Deletions cut 4 bases from V and 3 bases from J, with 18 bases between. This CDR3 is built from 17 residues. CDR1 and CDR2 from the germline V gene are MNHNS and SASEGT. The CDR3 region is CASSALGGGGDTGELFF. The CDR3 DNA follows: TGTGCCAGCAGTGCACTAGGGGGCGGGGGAGACACCGGGGAGCTGTTTTTT.

The chain employs TRBV28 and TRBJ2-1; the match to TRBD2 covers 8 bases. The V gene's germline CDR1 is MDHEN and CDR2 SYDVKM. CDR3 length: 18 residues. J was trimmed by 0 bases and V by 6 bases; bases with no gene match: 13. The CDR3 DNA reads TGTGCCAGCAGCAACTGGGGGAAGCGGGGGAGCTCCTACAATGAGCAGTTCTTC. Translated: CASSNWGKRGSSYNEQFF.

The chain uses TRBV18 and TRBJ2-7, with 8 bases fitting TRBD1. Germline V gene sequence: CDR1 KGHSH, CDR2 LQKENI. V was pared by 3 bases and J by 2 bases, with 3 bases of the junction left unmatched. CDR3 size: 14 residues. The CDR3 protein is CASSPDRVAYEQYF. In nucleotides, the CDR3 is TGTGCCAGCTCACCGGACAGGGTAGCCTACGAGCAGTACTTC.

The chain couples TRBV6-5 to TRBJ1-2; the match to TRBD1 covers 7 bases. Germline assignment: CDR1 MNHEY and CDR2 SVGAGI. With 6 bases clipped from V and 2 bases from J, the junction kept 6 bases outside the gene matches. The CDR3 runs 14 residues. CDR3 loop: CASSRGTANYGYTF. In nucleotides, the CDR3 is TGTGCCAGCAGCCGTGGGACAGCGAACTATGGCTACACCTTC.

This chain joins TRBV7-3 and TRBJ2-3; D unclear. The V gene lost 0 bases and the J gene lost 5 bases, with 6 bases spanning the gap. CDR3 size: 13 residues. Germline lookup yields CDR1 SGHTA and CDR2 FQGTGA. The CDR3 DNA sequence: TGTGCCAGCAGCTTAACTTCTTTAGATACGCAGTATTTT. It encodes CASSLTSLDTQYF.

The V gene is TRBV5-6, the J gene TRBJ2-2, with D uncertain. V lost 0 bases and J lost 1, with 4 bases in between. Germline V gene sequence: CDR1 SGHDT, CDR2 YYEEEE. The CDR3 spans 14 residues. CDR3 loop: CASSLVGNTGELFF. CDR3 nucleotide sequence: TGTGCCAGCAGCTTGGTTGGGAACACCGGGGAGCTGTTTTTT.

This chain joins TRBV5-6 and TRBJ1-3; D unresolved. From germline, CDR1 is SGHDT and CDR2 YYEEEE. The ends were cut back, 1 base at V and 3 bases at J, with 14 bases in the middle. The CDR3 covers 16 residues. This CDR3 reads CASSLTAASNGNTIYF. The CDR3 DNA reads as TGTGCCAGCAGCTTGACAGCAGCATCGAATGGAAACACCATATATTTT.

The rearrangement uses TRBV7-3 and TRBJ2-2; TRBD2 matches 11 bases. Germline V gives CDR1 SGHTA, CDR2 FQGTGA. Germline trimming cut 2 bases from V and 0 bases from J; bases unmatched to any gene: 5. CDR3 length: 18 residues. The CDR3 DNA sequence: TGTGCCAGCAGCTTACTAGCGGGAGGACTCGCGAACACCGGGGAGCTGTTTTTT. Translating it yields CASSLLAGGLANTGELFF.

This chain joins TRBV28 and TRBJ1-4; TRBD1 might be the D (6 bases). The V and J ends lost 2 bases and 7 bases respectively, with 11 bases between them. This CDR3 comprises 14 residues. CDR1 MDHEN and CDR2 SYDVKM come from the germline V gene. CDR3 in DNA: TGTGCCAGCAGTTTAAGGGGGGCGAGTGAAAAACTGTTTTTT. This translates into CASSLRGASEKLFF.

The J gene is TRBJ2-2, the V gene TRBV10-3, with D perhaps TRBD1 or TRBD2 (5 bases each). Germline V gives CDR1 ENHRY, CDR2 SYGVKD. V was shortened by 6 bases and J by 5 bases, with 22 bases between the two germline ends. The CDR3 contains 17 residues. The CDR3 region has the DNA TGTGCCATCAGCGGGGAAGGACGGGGCTTGGGGACCGGGGAGCTGTTTTTT. Residues: CAISGEGRGLGTGELFF.